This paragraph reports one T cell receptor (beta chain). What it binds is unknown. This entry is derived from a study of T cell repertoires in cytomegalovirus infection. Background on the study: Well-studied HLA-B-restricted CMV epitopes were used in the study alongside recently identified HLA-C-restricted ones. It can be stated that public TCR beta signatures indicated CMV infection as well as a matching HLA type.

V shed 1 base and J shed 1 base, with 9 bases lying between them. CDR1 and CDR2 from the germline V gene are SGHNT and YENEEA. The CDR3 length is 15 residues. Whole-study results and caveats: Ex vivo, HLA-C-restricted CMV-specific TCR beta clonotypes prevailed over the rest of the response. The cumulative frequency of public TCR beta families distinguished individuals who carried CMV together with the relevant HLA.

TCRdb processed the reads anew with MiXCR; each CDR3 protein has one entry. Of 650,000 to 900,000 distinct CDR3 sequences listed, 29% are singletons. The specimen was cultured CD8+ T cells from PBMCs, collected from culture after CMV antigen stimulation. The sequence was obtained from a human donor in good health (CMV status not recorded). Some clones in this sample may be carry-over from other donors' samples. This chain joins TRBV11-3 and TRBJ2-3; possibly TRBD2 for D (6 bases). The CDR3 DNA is TGTGCCAGCAGCTTAGGCTGGAGGGGCACAGATACGCAGTATTTT. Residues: CASSLGWRGTDTQYF.